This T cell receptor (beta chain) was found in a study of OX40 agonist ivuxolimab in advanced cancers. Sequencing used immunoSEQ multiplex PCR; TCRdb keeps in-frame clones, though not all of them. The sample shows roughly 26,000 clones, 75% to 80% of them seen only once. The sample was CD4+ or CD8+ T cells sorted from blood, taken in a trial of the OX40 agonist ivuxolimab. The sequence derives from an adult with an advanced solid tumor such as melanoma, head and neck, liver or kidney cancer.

The CDR3 loop is CASSEPQHF. The CDR3 nucleotides read TGTGCCAGCAGTGAGCCCCAGCATTTT. The chain employs TRBV6-5 and TRBJ1-5; unclear D gene. CDR1 and CDR2 (germline): MNHEY, SVGAGI. The germline V and J ends were trimmed by 5 bases and 8 bases, with 1 base remaining between them. This CDR3 region has 9 residues.